This TCR beta chain was obtained from a study of T cell repertoires in cytomegalovirus infection. MiXCR, run by TCRdb on the reads, gives a single entry per CDR3 protein. The sample yields roughly 300,000 distinct CDR3 sequences, under 30% seen once. The V gene lost 4 bases and the J gene lost 1 base, with 14 bases spanning the gap. This CDR3 comprises 14 residues. In germline, CDR1 is DFQATT, CDR2 SNEGSKA (reference sequence). The receptor comes from a human donor in good health (CMV status not recorded). Some clones in this sample may be carry-over from other donors' samples. The chain recombines TRBV20-1 with TRBJ2-7; D is perhaps TRBD2 (6 bases). The sequenced sample was PBMCs. In nucleotides, the CDR3 is TGCAGTGCTATGCGGGATGCAGGGTCCTACGAGCAGTACTTC. Translation: CSAMRDAGSYEQYF.